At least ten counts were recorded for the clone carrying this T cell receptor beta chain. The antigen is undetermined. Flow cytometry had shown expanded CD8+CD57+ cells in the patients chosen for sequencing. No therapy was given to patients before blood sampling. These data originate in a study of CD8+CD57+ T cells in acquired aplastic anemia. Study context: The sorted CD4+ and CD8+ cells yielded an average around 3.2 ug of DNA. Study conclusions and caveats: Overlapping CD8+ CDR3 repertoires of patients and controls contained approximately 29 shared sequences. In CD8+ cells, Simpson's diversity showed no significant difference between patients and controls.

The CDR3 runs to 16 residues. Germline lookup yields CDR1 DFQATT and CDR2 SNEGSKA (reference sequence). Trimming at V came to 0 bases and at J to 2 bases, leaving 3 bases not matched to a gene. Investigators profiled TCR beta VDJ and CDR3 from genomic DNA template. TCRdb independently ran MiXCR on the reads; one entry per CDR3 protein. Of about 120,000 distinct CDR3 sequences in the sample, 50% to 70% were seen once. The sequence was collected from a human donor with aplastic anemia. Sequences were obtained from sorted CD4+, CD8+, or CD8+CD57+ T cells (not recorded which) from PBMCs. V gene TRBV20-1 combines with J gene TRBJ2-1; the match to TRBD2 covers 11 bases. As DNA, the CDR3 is TGCAGTGCTAGAGACCTTAGCGGGGGGGCCTACAATGAGCAGTTCTTC. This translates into CSARDLSGGAYNEQFF.